This T cell receptor (beta chain) appears in the sequencing data of a study of beta chain features in type 1 diabetes. Study background: Patients looked much like healthy donors when it came to age, gender and cell yields. Notes on the study in general: Within the patient group, naive, central memory and Treg TCRB repertoires appeared more similar to each other than within healthy donors.

Germline CDR1 SGHVS, CDR2 FQNEAQ. The CDR3 is 17 residues long. Trimming removed 2 bases from V and 4 bases from J, with 21 bases in between. Reverse transcription of all isolated RNA meant that expressed TCRB transcripts were sequenced. Repertoires were generated with immunoSEQ multiplex PCR, while TCRdb's copy carries only in-frame clones and drops some. This sample has roughly 450,000 clones, with about an eighth found just once. This clone was recorded a few times. No antigen is known for it. The material sequenced was naive CD4+ T cells from blood. The chain links TRBV7-8 to TRBJ2-7; TRBD1 or TRBD2 may be the D gene (5 bases each). This clonotype originated in a woman younger than 35 in good health. CDR3 coding DNA: TGTGCCAGCAGCTTATCGATACGGGGCAGTCTCCGATACGAGCAGTACGTC. Protein sequence: CASSLSIRGSLRYEQYV.